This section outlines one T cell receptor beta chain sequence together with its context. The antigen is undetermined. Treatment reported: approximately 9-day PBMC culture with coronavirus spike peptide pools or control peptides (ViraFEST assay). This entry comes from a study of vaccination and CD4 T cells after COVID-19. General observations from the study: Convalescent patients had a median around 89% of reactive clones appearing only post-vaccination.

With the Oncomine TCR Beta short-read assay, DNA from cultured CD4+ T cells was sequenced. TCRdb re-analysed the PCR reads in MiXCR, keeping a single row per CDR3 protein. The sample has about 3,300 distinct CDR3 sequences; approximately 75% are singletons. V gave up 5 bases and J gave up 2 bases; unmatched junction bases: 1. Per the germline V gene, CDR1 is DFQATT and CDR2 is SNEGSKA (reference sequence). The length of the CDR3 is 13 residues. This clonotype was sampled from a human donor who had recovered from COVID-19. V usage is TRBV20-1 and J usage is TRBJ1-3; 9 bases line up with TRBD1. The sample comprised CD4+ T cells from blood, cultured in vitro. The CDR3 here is CSAGQGTGNTIYF. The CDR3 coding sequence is TGCAGTGCTGGACAGGGGACTGGAAACACCATATATTTT.